Shown below are 11 T cell receptor beta chains from a single sample sequenced in a study of T cell clonality in common variable immunodeficiency. Assay: immunoSEQ multiplex PCR; the TCRdb copy retains only in-frame clones and omits some. This sample has about 34,000 clones, each found more than once. Specimen: peripheral blood mononuclear cells. Receptor source: a person between 18 and 75 years old in good health.

This clone was counted at least ten times. The CDR3 reads CASSQGPGQGPDEQFF. CDR3 DNA, as far as it was read: TGCGCCAGCAGCCAAGGTCCGGGACAGGGGCCAGATGAG. The chain recombines TRBV4-1 with TRBJ2-1; 10 bases map to TRBD1. The read terminates 3 residues before the CDR3 end, so the remaining end is supplied by the germline J gene. The CDR3 contains 16 residues. The ends lost 1 base at V and 8 bases at J; junction bases unmatched: 8. The germline V gene encodes CDR1 MGHRA and CDR2 YSYEKL.

This clone came up many times. The read stops 3 residues short of the end of the CDR3; the missing end is completed from the germline J gene. V and J are TRBV20-1 and TRBJ2-2; 9 nucleotides agree with TRBD2. J lost 8 bases, V lost 1 base, and 8 bases had no gene match. There are 15 residues in the CDR3. The V gene's germline CDR1 is DFQATT and CDR2 SNEGSKA (reference sequence). The sequenced CDR3 bases are TGCAGTGCTAGAGCTAGCGGGACGAACGGGGGGGAG. Amino acids: CSARASGTNGGE. The entire CDR3 reads CSARASGTNGGELFF.

This clone was observed many times. The sequence runs out 3 residues before the end of the CDR3; the remainder is reconstructed from the germline J gene. J is TRBJ2-2 and V is TRBV20-1, with 7 bases identical to TRBD2. This CDR3 contains 15 residues. Unmatched junction bases numbered 7, after V lost 0 bases and J lost 6 bases. From germline, CDR1 is DFQATT and CDR2 SNEGSKA (reference sequence). CDR3 loop: CSARDRRESAGELFF. The part of the CDR3 DNA that was read is TGCAGTGCTAGAGATCGGCGGGAGTCGGCCGGGGAG.

This clone has a count of ten or more. From the germline J gene comes the end of the CDR3, since the read stops 3 residues before it. The chain recombines TRBV6-1 with TRBJ1-5; the match to TRBD1 covers 8 bases. The CDR3 runs to 15 residues. Germline V lookup: CDR1 MNHNS, CDR2 SASEGT. With V trimmed by 1 base and J by 3 bases, 2 bases remained unmatched. CDR3 loop: CASSEGQGLNQPQHF. The sequenced CDR3 bases are TGTGCCAGCAGTGAAGGACAGGGGCTCAATCAGCCC.

This clone was counted ten times or more. The CDR3 end lies 3 residues beyond the end of the read and is filled in from the germline J gene. The genes are TRBV6-2 or TRBV6-3 and TRBJ2-7, with 7 bases fitting TRBD1. This CDR3 is 17 amino acids long. Germline V gives CDR1 MNHEY, CDR2 SVGEGT. The V and J ends lost 2 bases and 3 bases, in that order; junction bases with no gene match: 13. The CDR3 sequence is CASSYNRQGRVFYEQYF. The covered CDR3 bases are TGTGCCAGCAGTTACAACAGACAGGGAAGGGTTTTCTACGAG.

Within the sample, this clone is medium-sized (0.01 to 0.1%). The CDR3 end lies 3 residues beyond the end of the read and is filled in from the germline J gene. The chain is built from TRBV3-1 (or the pseudogene TRBV3-2) and TRBJ2-2; D unclear. This CDR3 contains 16 residues. Germline CDR1 is LGHDT and CDR2 is YNNKEL (reference sequence). Trimming cost V 1 base and J 2 bases, with 11 bases left between them. The CDR3 DNA, read in part, is TGTGCCAGCAGCCAAGCGGTGGGCAGAAACACCGGGGAG. Its protein product is CASSQAVGRNTGE. The entire CDR3 protein is CASSQAVGRNTGELFF.

This clone has a count of ten or more. From the germline J gene comes the end of the CDR3, since the read stops 3 residues before it. The gene calls are TRBV11-2 and TRBJ2-7; TRBD2 aligns across 10 bases. V lost 0 bases, J lost 4 bases, and 3 bases stayed unmatched. The CDR3 sequence is 15 residues long. Germline V gene lookup returns CDR1 SGHAT and CDR2 FQNNGV. The CDR3 region is CASSLEASGGYEQYF. The DNA read from the CDR3 is TGTGCCAGCAGCTTAGAAGCTAGCGGGGGATACGAG.

This clone was counted at least ten times. The CDR3 end is not reached by the read, which stops 3 residues before it; the germline J gene fills it in. The chain employs TRBV3-1 (or the pseudogene TRBV3-2) and TRBJ2-3; TRBD1 matches 12 bases. After removal of 3 bases from V and 6 bases from J, the junction contained 13 bases not matched to a gene. The CDR3 contains 18 residues. Germline CDR1 reads LGHDT; CDR2 reads YNNKEL (reference sequence). CDR3 residues: CASSHLLPGQGAPDTQYF. The CDR3 DNA, read in part, is TGTGCCAGCAGCCATCTCCTCCCGGGACAGGGGGCGCCCGATACG.

This clone was observed many times. The read stops 3 residues short of the end of the CDR3; the missing end is completed from the germline J gene. The V and J genes are TRBV5-1 and TRBJ1-6; D remains unclear. CDR3 length: 15 residues. V lost 4 bases and J lost 7, with 15 bases in between. CDR1 and CDR2 (germline): SGHRS, YFSETQ. The CDR3 here is CASSLLAGENSPLHF. Incomplete CDR3 DNA: TGCGCCAGCAGCCTGTTAGCGGGAGAGAATTCACCC. Full variable domain (remainder filled in from reference TRBV5-1 and TRBJ1-6): KAGVTQTPRYLIKTRGQQVTLSCSPISGHRSVSWYQQTPGQGLQFLFEYFSETQRNKGNFPGRFSGRQFSNSRSEMNVSTLELGDSALYLCASSLLAGENSPLHFGNGTRLTVT.

This clone was seen repeatedly, ten times or more. The sequence runs out 3 residues before the end of the CDR3; the remainder is reconstructed from the germline J gene. The chain has TRBV19 and TRBJ2-7; 9 nucleotides agree with TRBD1. Germline V CDR1 and CDR2: LNHDA, SQIVND (reference sequence). Trimming took 5 bases from V and 0 from J; bases not matched to a gene: 2. There are 14 residues in the CDR3. CDR3: CASSETGGSYEQYF. CDR3 DNA (partial): TGTGCCAGTAGTGAGACAGGGGGCTCCTACGAG.

This clone was seen repeatedly, ten times or more. The sequence runs out 3 residues before the end of the CDR3; the remainder is reconstructed from the germline J gene. The rearrangement uses TRBV5-4 and TRBJ2-7, with 8 bases aligning to TRBD1. This CDR3 is 14 amino acids long. Germline assignment: CDR1 SGHNT and CDR2 YYREEE (reference sequence). J gave up 5 bases and V 2 bases, and 6 bases lay outside the gene matches. CDR3 DNA, as far as it was read: TGTGCCAGCAGCTTCGGACAGGGCCCGGACGAG. Translating it yields CASSFGQGPDE. The full CDR3 sequence reads CASSFGQGPDEQYF.